These 20 T cell receptor beta chains were all obtained from the same sample, sequenced in a study of cytomegalovirus exposure and HLA in healthy donors (dated by TCRdb to the late 2010s). Preparation of the library involved the immunoSEQ multiplex PCR assay. For the multiplex PCR, a mixture combining 60 forward primers for TCR Vbeta segments and 13 reverse primers for TCR Jbeta segments was used. What TCRdb holds here is the immuneACCESS table cut down to in-frame rearrangements. Part of the clones is not present; checked against another copy, under half of the missing clones reflect an unresolved V gene, and the others are unexplained. In this sample the table shows 150,000 to 200,000 clones, around 80% of which occur a single time. The top ten clonotypes cover around 6% of the sample. The sample consisted of PBMCs. Receptors originate from a man in his forties in good health and CMV-seronegative.

This clone has more than one count but fewer than ten. V and J are TRBV5-1 and TRBJ2-1; possibly TRBD1 for D (6 bases). The CDR3 extends over 15 amino acids. The V end was cut by 0 bases, the J end by 4 bases, with 11 bases between. CDR1 and CDR2 from the germline V gene are SGHRS and YFSETQ. The CDR3 region is CASSLEGEWYNEQFF. CDR3 bases: TGCGCCAGCAGCTTGGAGGGGGAGTGGTACAATGAGCAGTTCTTC.

To note about this clone: A read error may produce the germline difference seen at one junction end. The chain is built from TRBV7-9 and TRBJ1-1; D is unresolved. The CDR3 extends over 13 amino acids. Germline CDR1 SEHNR, CDR2 FQNEAQ (reference sequence). CDR3 region: CSSTSYEGTEAFF. The CDR3 nucleotides are TGTTCCAGCACCTCCTACGAGGGCACTGAAGCTTTCTTT.

The chain recombines TRBV4-3 with TRBJ1-6; D is possibly TRBD1 (6 bases). V gave up 6 bases and J gave up 10 bases, with 16 bases separating them. The germline V gene has CDR1 LGHNA and CDR2 YSLEER. This CDR3 comprises 14 residues. CDR3 nucleotides: TGCGCCAGCAGTTTGAACAGGGTTGAATCACCCCTCCACTTT. Residues: CASSLNRVESPLHF.

This chain joins TRBV5-5 and TRBJ1-3; D remains ambiguous. Germline assignment: CDR1 SGHKS and CDR2 YYEKEE (reference sequence). Deletions cut 1 base from V and 0 bases from J, with 11 bases between. This CDR3 comprises 16 residues. CDR3 amino acids: CASSLSPVLSGNTIYF. CDR3 bases: TGTGCCAGCAGCTTGTCGCCGGTGCTCTCTGGAAACACCATATATTTT.

CDR3 loop: CATSRDLGQPADGYTF. CDR3 DNA: TGTGCCACCAGCAGAGATTTGGGACAACCTGCGGATGGCTACACCTTC. The rearrangement joins TRBV15 to TRBJ1-2, with D perhaps matching TRBD1 (6 bases). This CDR3 spans 16 amino acids. V lost 0 bases and J 6 bases, leaving 17 bases between the germline ends. From germline, CDR1 is LNHNV and CDR2 YYDKDF (reference sequence).

V usage is TRBV27 and J usage is TRBJ1-2, with a tentative D call TRBD1 (6 bases). V was pared by 0 bases and J by 8 bases, with 13 bases between. Germline V gives CDR1 MNHEY, CDR2 SMNVEV (reference sequence). The CDR3 is 14 amino acids. CDR3 sequence (DNA): TGTGCCAGCAGTTTATCCGGTACAGGGCAAGGCTACACCTTC. It yields the protein CASSLSGTGQGYTF.

J is TRBJ1-2 and V is TRBV6-5; 8 bases map to TRBD1. This CDR3 has 15 amino acids. Germline CDR1 reads MNHEY; CDR2 reads SVGAGI. V was pared by 5 bases and J by 5 bases, with 10 bases of the junction left unmatched. The CDR3 nucleotides read TGTGCCAGCAGTCCGCCGTCGGGGACAGGTTATGGCTACACCTTC. Its translation is CASSPPSGTGYGYTF.

The V and J genes are TRBV18 and TRBJ1-6; D might be TRBD1 (6 bases). Germline V gene lookup returns CDR1 KGHSH and CDR2 LQKENI. The CDR3 extends over 16 amino acids. Trimming removed 6 bases from V and 0 bases from J, with 12 bases in between. The CDR3 here is CASSDGQSSYNSPLHF. CDR3 nucleotides: TGTGCCAGCTCGGACGGACAGAGCTCCTATAATTCACCCCTCCACTTT.

V and J are TRBV27 and TRBJ2-7; TRBD2 might be the D (5 bases). In germline, CDR1 is MNHEY, CDR2 SMNVEV (reference sequence). This CDR3 contains 13 residues. V was cut by 5 bases and J by 3 bases, with 11 bases left in between. The CDR3 region is CASSGGLNYEQYF. The CDR3 DNA reads TGTGCCAGCAGTGGCGGACTGAACTACGAGCAGTACTTC.

DNA for the CDR3: TGTGCCAGCTCACCACTGCGGGGGAACTATGGCTACACCTTC. Its protein is CASSPLRGNYGYTF. The chain has TRBV18 and TRBJ1-2; D may be TRBD1 (5 bases). Deletions cut 1 base from V and 2 bases from J, with 8 bases between. The CDR3 runs to 14 residues. Germline assignment: CDR1 KGHSH and CDR2 LQKENI.

The chain uses TRBV5-1 and TRBJ2-2; 7 positions agree with TRBD1. Looked up from germline, CDR1 is SGHRS and CDR2 is YFSETQ. V dropped 4 bases and J dropped 5; count of bases not matched to a gene: 2. The CDR3 runs 13 residues. The chain's CDR3 is CASSRQGTGELFF. DNA for the CDR3: TGCGCCAGCAGCCGACAGGGAACCGGGGAGCTGTTTTTT.

In its sample, this clone was seen once. The rearrangement links TRBV2 to TRBJ1-4; 9 nucleotides match TRBD1. CDR3 length equals 16 residues. J was trimmed by 3 bases and V by 4 bases; bases with no gene match: 6. CDR1 SNHLY and CDR2 FYNNEI come from the germline V gene. CDR3 nucleotide sequence: TGTGCCAGCAGTGCCACAGGGGGCGTACCTAATGAAAAACTGTTTTTT. It encodes CASSATGGVPNEKLFF.

The rearrangement links TRBV11-2 to TRBJ2-2; a possible D gene is TRBD2 (6 bases). The CDR3 loop spans 13 amino acids. Per germline, CDR1 SGHAT and CDR2 FQNNGV. The V end lost 4 bases, the J end lost 3 bases, and 6 bases lay between the germline ends. CDR3 sequence (DNA): TGTGCCAGCAGCTGGGGGGACACCGGGGAGCTGTTTTTT. Translated, it gives CASSWGDTGELFF. Full variable domain (rest looked up from reference TRBV11-2 and TRBJ2-2): EAGVAQSPRYKIIEKRQSVAFWCNPISGHATLYWYQQILGQGPKLLIQFQNNGVVDDSQLPKDRFSAERLKGVDSTLKIQPAKLEDSAVYLCASSWGDTGELFFGEGSRLTVL.

The V call is TRBV5-5, the J call TRBJ1-2; 8 bases align to TRBD1. The CDR3 length is 15 residues. Losses at the gene ends were 3 bases for V and 3 bases for J; bases not matched to a gene: 7. CDR1 and CDR2 (germline): SGHKS, YYEKEE (reference sequence). CDR3: CASSYRAGGDYGYTF. CDR3 coding DNA: TGTGCCAGCAGCTACAGGGCAGGGGGCGACTATGGCTACACCTTC.

The J gene is TRBJ1-2, the V gene TRBV5-1; D not resolved. The CDR3 runs to 13 residues. Germline CDR1 and CDR2: SGHRS and YFSETQ. V was pared by 4 bases and J by 5 bases, with 12 bases between. For the CDR3, the DNA is TGCGCCAGCAGCGGCGGGCTCCTTTATGGCTACACCTTC. Amino acid sequence: CASSGGLLYGYTF.

This clone occurred once. CDR3 residues: CASSEQGGDPYEQYF. The CDR3, as DNA: TGTGCCAGCAGTGAACAAGGAGGGGACCCCTACGAGCAGTACTTC. The chain uses TRBV6-1 and TRBJ2-7; the D gene is possibly TRBD2 (6 bases). In germline, CDR1 is MNHNS, CDR2 SASEGT. Deletions cut 2 bases from V and 2 bases from J, with 13 bases between. CDR3 length: 15 amino acids.

V usage is TRBV6-4 and J usage is TRBJ1-2, with D tentatively TRBD1 (6 bases). CDR3 length: 14 residues. Germline V gene lookup returns CDR1 MRHNA and CDR2 SNTAGT. V lost 6 bases to trimming and J lost 2 bases, with 13 bases between them. CDR3 nucleotide sequence: TGTGCCAGCAGCCCGGACAGCTTGAACTATGGCTACACCTTC. Amino acid sequence: CASSPDSLNYGYTF.

As regards this clone: Other nucleotide sequences in the sample specify the same CDR3. The chain employs TRBV9 and TRBJ1-1; D is uncertain. The germline V and J ends were trimmed by 0 bases and 1 base, with 4 bases remaining between them. Looked up from germline, CDR1 is SGDLS and CDR2 is YYNGEE. This CDR3 region has 13 residues. CDR3: CASSVAGNTEAFF. The CDR3 nucleotides are TGTGCCAGCAGCGTAGCCGGGAACACTGAAGCTTTCTTT.

The count of this clone is one. CDR3 nucleotide sequence: TGTGCCATCACTAAGACAGGGGGCTCTGGAAACACCATATATTTT. Protein product: CAITKTGGSGNTIYF. The V call is TRBV10-3, the J call TRBJ1-3, with 9 positions matching TRBD1. Losses at the gene ends were 7 bases for V and 0 bases for J; bases not matched to a gene: 4. The germline V gene encodes CDR1 ENHRY and CDR2 SYGVKD. The CDR3 has 15 residues.

The table lists this clone with a count of one. Additional DNA sequences in this sample encode the identical CDR3. V gene TRBV27 combines with J gene TRBJ2-3; no clear D gene. Germline loops: CDR1 MNHEY, CDR2 SMNVEV (reference sequence). V lost 0 bases to trimming and J lost 0 bases, with 4 bases between them. CDR3 length: 14 amino acids. This CDR3 is CASSLSYSTDTQYF. CDR3 bases: TGTGCCAGCAGTTTATCCTATAGCACAGATACGCAGTATTTT.